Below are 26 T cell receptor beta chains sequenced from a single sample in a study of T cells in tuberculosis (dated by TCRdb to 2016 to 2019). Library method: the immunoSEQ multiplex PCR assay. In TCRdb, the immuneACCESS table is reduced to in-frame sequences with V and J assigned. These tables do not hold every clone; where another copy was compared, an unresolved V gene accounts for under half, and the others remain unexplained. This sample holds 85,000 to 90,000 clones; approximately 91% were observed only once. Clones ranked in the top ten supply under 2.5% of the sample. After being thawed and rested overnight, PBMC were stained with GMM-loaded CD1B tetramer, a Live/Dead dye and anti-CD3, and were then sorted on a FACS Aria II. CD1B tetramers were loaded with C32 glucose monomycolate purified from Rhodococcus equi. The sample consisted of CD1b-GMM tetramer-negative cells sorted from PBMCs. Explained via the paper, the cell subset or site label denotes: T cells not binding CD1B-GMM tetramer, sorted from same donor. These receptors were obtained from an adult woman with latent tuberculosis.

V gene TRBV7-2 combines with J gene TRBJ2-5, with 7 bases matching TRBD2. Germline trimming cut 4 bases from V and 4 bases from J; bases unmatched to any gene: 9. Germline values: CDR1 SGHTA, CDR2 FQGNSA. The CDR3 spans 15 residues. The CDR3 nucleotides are TGTGCCAGCAGCTCCCGACTAGCTGGGGTAGAGACCCAGTACTTC. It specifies CASSSRLAGVETQYF.

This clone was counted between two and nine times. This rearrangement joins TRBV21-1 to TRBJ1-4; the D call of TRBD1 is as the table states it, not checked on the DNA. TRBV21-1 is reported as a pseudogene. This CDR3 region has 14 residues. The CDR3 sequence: CASRKQGGRSGLFF. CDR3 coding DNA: TGTGCCAGCAGAAAGCAAGGGGGCCGCTCCGGACTGTTTTTT.

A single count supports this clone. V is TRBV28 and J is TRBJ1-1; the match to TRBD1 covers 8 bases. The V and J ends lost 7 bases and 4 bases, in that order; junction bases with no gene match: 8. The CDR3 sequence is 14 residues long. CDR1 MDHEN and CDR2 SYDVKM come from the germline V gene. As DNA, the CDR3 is TGTGCCAGCATCCCCCAGGGGGCGCCCACTGAAGCTTTCTTT. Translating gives CASIPQGAPTEAFF. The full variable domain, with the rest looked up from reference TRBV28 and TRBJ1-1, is DVKVTQSSRYLVKRTGEKVFLECVQDMDHENMFWYRQDPGLGLRLIYFSYDVKMKEKGDIPEGYSVSREKKERFSLILESASTNQTSMYLCASIPQGAPTEAFFGQGTRLTVV.

The CDR3 loop is CASSLVAGSGTEAFF. The CDR3 DNA is TGCGCCAGCAGCTTGGTGGCAGGGTCAGGCACTGAAGCTTTCTTT. The V call is TRBV5-1, the J call TRBJ1-1; perhaps TRBD1 as D (5 bases). Trimming removed 0 bases at V and 4 bases at J, with 13 bases between. The CDR3 is 15 amino acids. From germline, CDR1 is SGHRS and CDR2 YFSETQ.

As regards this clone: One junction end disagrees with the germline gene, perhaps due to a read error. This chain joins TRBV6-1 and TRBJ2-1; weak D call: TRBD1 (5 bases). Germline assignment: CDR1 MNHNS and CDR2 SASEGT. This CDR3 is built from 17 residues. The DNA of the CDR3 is TGTGCCAGCAGTGAATGGGGAACAGGCGCCTCCCACAATGAGCAGTTCTTC. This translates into CASSEWGTGASHNEQFF.

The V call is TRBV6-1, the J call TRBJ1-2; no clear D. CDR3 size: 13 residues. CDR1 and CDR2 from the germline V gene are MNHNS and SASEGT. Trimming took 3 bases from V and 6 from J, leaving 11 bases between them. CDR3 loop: CASSDFAVNGYTF. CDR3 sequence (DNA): TGTGCCAGCAGTGACTTCGCAGTCAATGGCTACACCTTC.

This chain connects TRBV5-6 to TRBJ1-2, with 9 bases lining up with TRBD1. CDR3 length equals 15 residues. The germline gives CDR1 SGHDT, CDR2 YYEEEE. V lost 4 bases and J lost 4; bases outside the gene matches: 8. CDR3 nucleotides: TGTGCCAGCAGCCCCGTGGGGGACAGGGTCTATGGCTACACCTTC. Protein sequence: CASSPVGDRVYGYTF.

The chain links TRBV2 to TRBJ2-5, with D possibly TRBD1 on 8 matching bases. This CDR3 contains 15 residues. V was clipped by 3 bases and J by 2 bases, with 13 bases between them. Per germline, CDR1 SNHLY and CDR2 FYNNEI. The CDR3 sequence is CASSDTGGGQETQYF. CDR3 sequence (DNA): TGTGCCAGCAGTGATACAGGGGGGGGGCAAGAGACCCAGTACTTC.

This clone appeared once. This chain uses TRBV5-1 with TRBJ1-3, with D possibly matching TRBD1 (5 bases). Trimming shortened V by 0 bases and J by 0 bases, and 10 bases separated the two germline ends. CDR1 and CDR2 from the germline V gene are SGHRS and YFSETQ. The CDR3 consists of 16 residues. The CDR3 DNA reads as TGCGCCAGCAGCTTGGAGGGGTTAAGCTCTGGAAACACCATATATTTT. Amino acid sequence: CASSLEGLSSGNTIYF.

The CDR3 bases are TGTGCCAGCGTGGAGCGGGGGGGAGTTGGTACGCAGTATTTT. It encodes CASVERGGVGTQYF. The chain recombines TRBV6-1 with TRBJ2-3; 10 nucleotides match TRBD2. The CDR3 contains 14 residues. V was clipped by 8 bases and J by 8 bases; unmatched bases: 10. CDR1 MNHNS and CDR2 SASEGT come from the germline V gene.

CDR3 DNA sequence: TGTGCCAGCAGCTTATATCGGGACTCTGGGGCCAACGTCCTGACTTTC. Translation: CASSLYRDSGANVLTF. This chain uses TRBV7-2 with TRBJ2-6, with D possibly matching TRBD2 (5 bases). Trimming took off 2 bases at V and 0 bases at J, with 8 bases between the two ends. The CDR3 is 16 amino acids. The germline CDR1 and CDR2 sequences are SGHTA and FQGNSA. Looking up the rest from reference TRBV7-2 and TRBJ2-6 gives the full variable domain: GAGVSQSPSNKVTEKGKDVELRCDPISGHTALYWYRQSLGQGLEFLIYFQGNSAPDKSGLPSDRFSAERTGGSVSTLTIQRTQQEDSAVYLCASSLYRDSGANVLTFGAGSRLTVL.

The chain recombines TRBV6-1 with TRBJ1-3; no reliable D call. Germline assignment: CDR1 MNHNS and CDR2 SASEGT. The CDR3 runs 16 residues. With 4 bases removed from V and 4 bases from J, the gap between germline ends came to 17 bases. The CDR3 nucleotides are TGTGCCAGCAGTGTGGAGGACGGAGCGCCGGGAAACACCATATATTTT. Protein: CASSVEDGAPGNTIYF.

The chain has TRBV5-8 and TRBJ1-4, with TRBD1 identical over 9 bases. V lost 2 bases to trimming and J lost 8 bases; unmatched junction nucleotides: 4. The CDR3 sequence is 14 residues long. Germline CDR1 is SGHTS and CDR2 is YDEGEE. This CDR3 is CASSFYRGREKLFF. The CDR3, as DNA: TGTGCCAGCAGCTTTTACAGGGGGCGAGAAAAACTGTTTTTT.

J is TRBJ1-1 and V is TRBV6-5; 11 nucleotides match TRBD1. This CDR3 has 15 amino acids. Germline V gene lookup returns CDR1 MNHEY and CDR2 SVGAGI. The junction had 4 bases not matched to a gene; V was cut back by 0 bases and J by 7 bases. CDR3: CASSYSRDRGNEAFF. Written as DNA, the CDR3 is TGTGCCAGCAGTTACTCGAGGGACAGGGGGAATGAAGCTTTCTTT.

The chain's CDR3 is CASRRQGTNTGELFF. Written as DNA, the CDR3 is TGTGCCAGCAGACGACAGGGGACGAACACCGGGGAGCTGTTTTTT. The genes are TRBV14 and TRBJ2-2; TRBD1 agrees at 8 bases. Trimming took 6 bases from V and 0 from J; bases not matched to a gene: 3. The germline V gene encodes CDR1 SGHDN and CDR2 FVKESK. The CDR3 loop spans 15 amino acids.

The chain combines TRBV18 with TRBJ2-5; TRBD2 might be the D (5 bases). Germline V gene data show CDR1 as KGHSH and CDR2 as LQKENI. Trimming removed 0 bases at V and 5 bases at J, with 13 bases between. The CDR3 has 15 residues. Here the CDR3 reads CASSPPASRRETQYF. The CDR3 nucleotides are TGTGCCAGCTCACCACCGGCCTCCCGGAGGGAGACCCAGTACTTC.

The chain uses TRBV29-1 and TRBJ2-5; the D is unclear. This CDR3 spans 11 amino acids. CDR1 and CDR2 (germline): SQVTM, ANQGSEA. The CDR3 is CSAGMFETQYF. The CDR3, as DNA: TGCAGTGCCGGTATGTTCGAGACCCAGTACTTC.

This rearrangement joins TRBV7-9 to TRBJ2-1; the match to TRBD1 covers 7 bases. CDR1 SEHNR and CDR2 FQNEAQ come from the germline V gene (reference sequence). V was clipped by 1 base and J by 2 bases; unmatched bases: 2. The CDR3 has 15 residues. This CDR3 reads CASSLGQGTYNEQFF. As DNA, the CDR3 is TGTGCCAGCAGCTTAGGACAGGGTACCTACAATGAGCAGTTCTTC.

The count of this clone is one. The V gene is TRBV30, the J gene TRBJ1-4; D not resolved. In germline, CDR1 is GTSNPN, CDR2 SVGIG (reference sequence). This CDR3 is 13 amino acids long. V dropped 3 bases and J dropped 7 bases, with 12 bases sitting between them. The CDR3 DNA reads TGTGCCTGGAGACCCCGAGCTGCTGAAAAACTGTTTTTT. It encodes CAWRPRAAEKLFF.

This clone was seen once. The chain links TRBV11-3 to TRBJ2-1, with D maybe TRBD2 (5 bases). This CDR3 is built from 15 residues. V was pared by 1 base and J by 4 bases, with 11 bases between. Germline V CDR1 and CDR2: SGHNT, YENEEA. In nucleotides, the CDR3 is TGTGCCAGCAGCTTAGTCGGGGTCTCTTACAATGAGCAGTTCTTC. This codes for CASSLVGVSYNEQFF.

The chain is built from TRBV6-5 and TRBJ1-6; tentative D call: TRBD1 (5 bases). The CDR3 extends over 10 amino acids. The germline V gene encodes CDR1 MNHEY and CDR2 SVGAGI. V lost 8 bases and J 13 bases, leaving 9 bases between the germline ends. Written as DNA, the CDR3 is TGTGCCAGCTCGGGGGGGCCCCTCCACTTT. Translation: CASSGGPLHF.

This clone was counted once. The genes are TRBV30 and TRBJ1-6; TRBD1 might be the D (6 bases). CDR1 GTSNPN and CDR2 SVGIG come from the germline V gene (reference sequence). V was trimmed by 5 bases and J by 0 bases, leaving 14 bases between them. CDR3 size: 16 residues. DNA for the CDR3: TGTGCCTGGGATAGGGGGAAGAGCTCCTATAATTCACCCCTCCACTTT. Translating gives CAWDRGKSSYNSPLHF.

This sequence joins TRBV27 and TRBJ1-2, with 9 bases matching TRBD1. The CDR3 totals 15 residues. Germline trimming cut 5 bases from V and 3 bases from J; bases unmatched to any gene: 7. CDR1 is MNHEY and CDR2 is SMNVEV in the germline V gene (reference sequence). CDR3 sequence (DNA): TGTGCCAGCAGTCGTAGGACAGGGGCCTACTATGGCTACACCTTC. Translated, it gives CASSRRTGAYYGYTF.

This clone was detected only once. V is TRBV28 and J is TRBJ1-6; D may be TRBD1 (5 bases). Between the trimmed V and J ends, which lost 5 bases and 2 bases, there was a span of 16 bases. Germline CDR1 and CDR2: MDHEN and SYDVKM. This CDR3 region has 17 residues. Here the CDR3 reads CASSPGTPKAYNSPLHF. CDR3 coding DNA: TGTGCCAGCAGTCCCGGGACTCCCAAAGCCTATAATTCACCCCTCCACTTT. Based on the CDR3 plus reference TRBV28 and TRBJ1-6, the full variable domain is DVKVTQSSRYLVKRTGEKVFLECVQDMDHENMFWYRQDPGLGLRLIYFSYDVKMKEKGDIPEGYSVSREKKERFSLILESASTNQTSMYLCASSPGTPKAYNSPLHFGNGTRLTVT.

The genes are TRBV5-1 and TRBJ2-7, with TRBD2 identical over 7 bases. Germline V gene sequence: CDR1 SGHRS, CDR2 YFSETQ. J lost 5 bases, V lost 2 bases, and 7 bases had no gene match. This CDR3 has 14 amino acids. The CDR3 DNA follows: TGCGCCAGCAGCTTAGGAGCGGGGATACACGAGCAGTACTTC. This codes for CASSLGAGIHEQYF.

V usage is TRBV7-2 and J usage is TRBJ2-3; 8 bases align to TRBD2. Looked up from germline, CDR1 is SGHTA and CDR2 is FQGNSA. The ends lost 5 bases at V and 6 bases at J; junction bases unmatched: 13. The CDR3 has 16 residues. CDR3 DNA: TGTGCCAGCAGCCCCCAGGCGGGGGGCCTTCGGGATACGCAGTATTTT. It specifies CASSPQAGGLRDTQYF.